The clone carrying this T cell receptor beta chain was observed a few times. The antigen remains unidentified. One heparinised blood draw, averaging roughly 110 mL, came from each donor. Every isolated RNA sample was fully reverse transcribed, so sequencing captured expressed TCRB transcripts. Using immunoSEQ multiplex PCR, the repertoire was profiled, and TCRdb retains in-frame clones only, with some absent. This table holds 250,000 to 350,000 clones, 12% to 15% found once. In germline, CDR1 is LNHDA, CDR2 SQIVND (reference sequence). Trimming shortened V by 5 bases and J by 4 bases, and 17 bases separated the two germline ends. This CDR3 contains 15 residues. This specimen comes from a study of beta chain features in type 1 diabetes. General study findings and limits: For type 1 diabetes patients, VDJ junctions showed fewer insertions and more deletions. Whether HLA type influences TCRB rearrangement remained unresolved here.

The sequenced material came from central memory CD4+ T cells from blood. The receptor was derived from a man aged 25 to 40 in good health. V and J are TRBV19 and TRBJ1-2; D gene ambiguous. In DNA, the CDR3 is TGTGCCAGTAGTGTAAACTTACAACTTGCCTATGGCTACACCTTC. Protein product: CASSVNLQLAYGYTF.